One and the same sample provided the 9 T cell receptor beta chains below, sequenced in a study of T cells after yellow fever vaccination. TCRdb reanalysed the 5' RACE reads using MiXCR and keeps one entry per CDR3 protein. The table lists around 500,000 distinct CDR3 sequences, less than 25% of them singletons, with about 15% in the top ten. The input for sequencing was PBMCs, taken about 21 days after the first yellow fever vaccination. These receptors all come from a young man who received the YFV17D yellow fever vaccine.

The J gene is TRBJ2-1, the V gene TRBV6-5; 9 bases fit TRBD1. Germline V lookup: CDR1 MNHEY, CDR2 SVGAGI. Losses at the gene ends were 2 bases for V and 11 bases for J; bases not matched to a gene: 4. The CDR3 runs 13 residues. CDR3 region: CASSYPTGGQQFF. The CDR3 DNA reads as TGTGCCAGCAGTTACCCTACAGGGGGCCAGCAGTTCTTC.

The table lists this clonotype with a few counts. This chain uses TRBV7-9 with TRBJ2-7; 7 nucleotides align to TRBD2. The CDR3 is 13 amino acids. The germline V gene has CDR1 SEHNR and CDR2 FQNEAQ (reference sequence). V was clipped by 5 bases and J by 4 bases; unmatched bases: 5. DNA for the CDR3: TGTGCCAGCAGCGCCCGGGGGGAATACGAGCAGTACGTC. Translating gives CASSARGEYEQYV.

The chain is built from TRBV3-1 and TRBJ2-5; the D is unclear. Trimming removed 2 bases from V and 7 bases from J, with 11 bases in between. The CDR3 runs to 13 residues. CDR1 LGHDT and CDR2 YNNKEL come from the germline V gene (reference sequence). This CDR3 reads CASSQSLDGTQYF. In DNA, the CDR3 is TGTGCCAGCAGCCAAAGTCTAGATGGGACCCAGTACTTC.

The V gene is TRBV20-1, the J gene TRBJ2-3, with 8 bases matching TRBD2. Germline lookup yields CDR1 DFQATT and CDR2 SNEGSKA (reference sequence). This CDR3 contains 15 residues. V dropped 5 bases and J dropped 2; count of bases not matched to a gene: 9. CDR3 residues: CSAVTGGRFTDTQYF. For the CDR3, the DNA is TGCAGTGCTGTCACGGGCGGGAGGTTCACAGATACGCAGTATTTT.

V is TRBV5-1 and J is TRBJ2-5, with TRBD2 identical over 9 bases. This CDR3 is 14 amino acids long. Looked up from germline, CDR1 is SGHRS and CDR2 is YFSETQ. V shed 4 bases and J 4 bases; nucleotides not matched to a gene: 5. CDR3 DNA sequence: TGCGCCAGCAGCCCTAAGACTAGCGGAGAGACCCAGTACTTC. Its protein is CASSPKTSGETQYF.

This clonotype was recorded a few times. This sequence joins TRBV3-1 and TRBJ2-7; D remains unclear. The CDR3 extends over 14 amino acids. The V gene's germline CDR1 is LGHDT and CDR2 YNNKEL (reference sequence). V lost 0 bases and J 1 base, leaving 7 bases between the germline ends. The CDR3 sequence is CASSQESFSYEQYF. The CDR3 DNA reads TGTGCCAGCAGCCAAGAATCTTTTTCCTACGAGCAGTACTTC.

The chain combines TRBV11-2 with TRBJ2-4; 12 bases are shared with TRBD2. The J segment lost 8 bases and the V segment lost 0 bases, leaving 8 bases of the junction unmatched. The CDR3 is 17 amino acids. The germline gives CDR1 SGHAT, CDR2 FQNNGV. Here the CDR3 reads CASSLDWLAGGMDIQYF. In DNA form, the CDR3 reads TGTGCCAGCAGCTTAGATTGGCTAGCGGGGGGGATGGACATTCAGTACTTC.

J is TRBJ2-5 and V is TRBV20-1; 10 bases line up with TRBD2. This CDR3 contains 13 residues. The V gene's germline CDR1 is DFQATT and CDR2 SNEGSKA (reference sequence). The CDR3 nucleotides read TGCGGAAAGAGCCTAGCGGGGGTGGAGACCCAGTACTTC. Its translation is CGKSLAGVETQYF.

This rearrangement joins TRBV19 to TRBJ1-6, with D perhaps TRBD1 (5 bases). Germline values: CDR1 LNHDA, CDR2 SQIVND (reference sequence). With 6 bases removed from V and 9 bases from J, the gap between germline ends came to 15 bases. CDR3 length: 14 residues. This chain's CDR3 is CASSPGAEGSPLHF. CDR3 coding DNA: TGTGCCAGTAGCCCTGGGGCCGAGGGTTCACCCCTCCACTTT.